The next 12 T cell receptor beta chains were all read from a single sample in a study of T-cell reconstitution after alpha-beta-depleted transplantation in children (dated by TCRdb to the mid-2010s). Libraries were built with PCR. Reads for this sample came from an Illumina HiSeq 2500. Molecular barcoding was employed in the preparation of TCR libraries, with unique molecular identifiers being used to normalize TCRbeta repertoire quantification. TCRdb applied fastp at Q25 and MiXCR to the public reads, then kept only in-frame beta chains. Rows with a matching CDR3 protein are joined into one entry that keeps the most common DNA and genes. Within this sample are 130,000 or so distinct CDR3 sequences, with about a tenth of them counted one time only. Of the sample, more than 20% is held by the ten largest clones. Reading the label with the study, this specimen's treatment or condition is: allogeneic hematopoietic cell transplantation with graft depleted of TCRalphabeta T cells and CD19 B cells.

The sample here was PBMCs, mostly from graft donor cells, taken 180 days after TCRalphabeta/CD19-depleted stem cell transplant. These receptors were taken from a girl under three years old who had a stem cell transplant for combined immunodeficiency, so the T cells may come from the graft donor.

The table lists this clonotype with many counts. CDR3 DNA sequence: TGTGCCAGCAGTGAACTTGGTCAGAGACAAGAGACCCAGTACTTC. Amino acid sequence: CASSELGQRQETQYF. The V call is TRBV2, the J call TRBJ2-5, with no clear D. The CDR3 is made up of 15 amino acids. V was clipped by 2 bases and J by 2 bases, with 12 bases between them. The germline CDR1 and CDR2 sequences are SNHLY and FYNNEI.

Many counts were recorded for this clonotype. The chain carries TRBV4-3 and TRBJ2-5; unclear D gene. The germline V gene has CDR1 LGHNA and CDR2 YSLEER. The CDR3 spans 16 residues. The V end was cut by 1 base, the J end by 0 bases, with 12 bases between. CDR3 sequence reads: CASSQGSLQDQETQYF. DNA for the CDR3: TGCGCCAGCAGCCAAGGGTCTCTGCAGGACCAAGAGACCCAGTACTTC.

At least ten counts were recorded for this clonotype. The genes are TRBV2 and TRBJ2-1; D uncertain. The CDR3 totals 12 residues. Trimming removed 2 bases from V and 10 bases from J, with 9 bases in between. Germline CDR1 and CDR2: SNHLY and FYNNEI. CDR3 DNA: TGTGCCAGCAGTGAAACACCGTGGGAGCAGTTCTTC. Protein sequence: CASSETPWEQFF.

CDR3 sequence reads: CASKPLGAYNEQFF. CDR3 DNA: TGTGCCAGCAAACCCCTAGGGGCCTACAATGAGCAGTTCTTC. The rearrangement links TRBV12-3 or TRBV12-4 to TRBJ2-1; maybe TRBD1 (5 bases). The length of the CDR3 is 14 residues. V gave up 7 bases and J gave up 2 bases, with 12 bases separating them.

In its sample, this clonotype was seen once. The CDR3 DNA reads TGTGCCAGCAGCTTACCGAACGCCGGGACTAGCGGGAGAGGGGAGACCCAGTACTTC. Encoded protein: CASSLPNAGTSGRGETQYF. The chain employs TRBV7-6 and TRBJ2-5; 14 bases line up with TRBD2. The CDR3 contains 19 residues. The V gene's germline CDR1 is SGHVS and CDR2 FNYEAQ. J gave up 5 bases and V 2 bases, and 13 bases lay outside the gene matches.

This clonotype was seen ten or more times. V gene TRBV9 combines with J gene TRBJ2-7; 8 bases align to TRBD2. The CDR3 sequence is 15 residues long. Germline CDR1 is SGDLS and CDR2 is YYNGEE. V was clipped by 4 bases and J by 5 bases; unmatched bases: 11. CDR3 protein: CASSHRLAPLDEQYF. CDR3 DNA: TGTGCCAGCAGCCATCGACTAGCGCCTCTCGACGAGCAGTACTTC.

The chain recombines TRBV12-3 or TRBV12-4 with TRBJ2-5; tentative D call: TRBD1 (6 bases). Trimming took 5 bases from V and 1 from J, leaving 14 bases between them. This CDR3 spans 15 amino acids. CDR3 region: CASSPLTGFQETQYF. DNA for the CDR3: TGTGCCAGCAGTCCCCTAACAGGGTTCCAAGAGACCCAGTACTTC.

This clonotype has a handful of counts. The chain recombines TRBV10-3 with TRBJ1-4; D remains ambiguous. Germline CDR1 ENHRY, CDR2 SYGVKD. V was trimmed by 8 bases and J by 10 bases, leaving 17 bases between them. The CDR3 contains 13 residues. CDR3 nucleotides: TGTGCCATCGCTCCCGACCAGGCTGGAAAACTGTTTTTT. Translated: CAIAPDQAGKLFF.

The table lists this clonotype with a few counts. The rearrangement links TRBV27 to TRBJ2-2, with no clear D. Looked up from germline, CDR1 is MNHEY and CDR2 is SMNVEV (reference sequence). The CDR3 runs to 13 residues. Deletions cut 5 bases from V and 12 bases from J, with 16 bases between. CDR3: CASSPTGARKLFF. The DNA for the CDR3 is TGTGCCAGCAGTCCAACCGGTGCCCGGAAGCTGTTTTTT.

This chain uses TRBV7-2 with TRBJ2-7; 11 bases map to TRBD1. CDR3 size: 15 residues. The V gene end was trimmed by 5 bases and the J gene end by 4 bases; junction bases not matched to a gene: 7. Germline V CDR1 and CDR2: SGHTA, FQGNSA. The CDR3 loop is CASSHVGTGGYEQYF. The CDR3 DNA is TGTGCCAGCAGCCATGTCGGGACAGGGGGTTACGAGCAGTACTTC.

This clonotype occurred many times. DNA for the CDR3: TGTGCCAGCAGCCAGGTCAGGGGGACGACCCAGTACTTC. It translates to CASSQVRGTTQYF. V gene TRBV12-3 or TRBV12-4 combines with J gene TRBJ2-5, with TRBD1 matching 7 bases. V lost 6 bases to trimming and J lost 7 bases; unmatched junction nucleotides: 8. CDR3 length: 13 amino acids.

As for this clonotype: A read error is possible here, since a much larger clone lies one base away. The CDR3 sequence: CARSGRSYEQYF. CDR3 nucleotides: TGTGCCAGAAGCGGACGGTCCTACGAGCAGTACTTC. The chain employs TRBV6-6 and TRBJ2-7, with D possibly being TRBD2 (5 bases). Trimming took 9 bases from V and 1 from J, leaving 10 bases between them. Germline CDR1 MNHNY, CDR2 SVGAGI (reference sequence). This CDR3 is built from 12 residues.